A selection of T cell receptor beta chains follows, all from one sample in a study of blood T cell repertoires in COVID-19. The protocol was immunoSEQ multiplex PCR, while the TCRdb copy is restricted to in-frame clones and leaves out a portion. The table lists some 160,000 clones, roughly 90% of them singletons. Sequencing was performed on PBMCs or T cells enriched from blood (not recorded which). The source is a woman aged 50 to 60 who had recovered from COVID-19. Both conserved end residues are part of each CDR3. Each record gives: J gene, D gene, clone size, V gene, CDR3 protein, CDR3 DNA. D genes are given only for firm matches. Only part of the rows carry a size: once, few, many, or a class if the clone is expanded.

J: TRBJ2-2
D: -
size: -
V: TRBV7-2
CDR3: CASRSRRGLTGELFF
DNA: TGTGCCAGCAGGTCGCGGCGGGGGCTAACCGGGGAGCTGTTTTTT

J: TRBJ2-5
D: -
size: -
V: TRBV7-2
CDR3: CASSLGQVGQETQYF
DNA: TGTGCCAGCAGCTTAGGACAGGTTGGCCAAGAGACCCAGTACTTC

J: TRBJ1-2
D: TRBD1
size: -
V: TRBV6-5
CDR3: CASSYSIAGGYGYTF
DNA: TGTGCCAGCAGTTACTCGATCGCAGGGGGCTATGGCTACACCTTC

J: TRBJ1-6
D: -
size: -
V: TRBV6-5
CDR3: CASSYSGGNSPLHF
DNA: TGTGCCAGCAGTTACTCGGGGGGAAATTCACCCCTCCACTTT

J: TRBJ1-1
D: -
size: -
V: TRBV27
CDR3: CATERKGHGTEAFF
DNA: TGTGCCACAGAACGTAAGGGGCACGGCACTGAAGCTTTCTTT

J: TRBJ2-7
D: TRBD1
size: -
V: TRBV24-1
CDR3: CATSGTPGQGAYEQYF
DNA: TGTGCCACCAGTGGAACACCGGGACAGGGGGCCTACGAGCAGTACTTC

J: TRBJ1-4
D: TRBD1
size: -
V: TRBV15
CDR3: CATSSWGQANEKLFF
DNA: TGTGCCACCAGCAGTTGGGGACAGGCTAATGAAAAACTGTTTTTT

J: TRBJ2-5
D: -
size: -
V: TRBV18
CDR3: CASSPARVETQYF
DNA: TGTGCCAGCTCACCTGCCAGGGTGGAGACCCAGTACTTC

J: TRBJ2-3
D: TRBD2
size: -
V: TRBV27
CDR3: CASNPGLAGGPFSTDTQYF
DNA: TGTGCCAGCAATCCGGGACTAGCGGGGGGCCCCTTTAGCACAGATACGCAGTATTTT

J: TRBJ1-5
D: -
size: -
V: TRBV19
CDR3: CASSIGGQPQHF
DNA: TGTGCCAGTAGTATCGGGGGTCAGCCCCAGCATTTT

J: TRBJ2-7
D: TRBD1
size: -
V: TRBV7-2
CDR3: CASSLGTGSYYEQYF
DNA: TGTGCCAGCAGCTTGGGGACAGGTTCTTATTACGAGCAGTACTTC

J: TRBJ2-3
D: -
size: -
V: TRBV24-1
CDR3: CATSDLRQADTQYF
DNA: TGTGCCACCAGTGATTTGCGACAGGCAGATACGCAGTATTTT

J: TRBJ1-6
D: TRBD1
size: few
V: TRBV5-4
CDR3: CASSLVSRQGGYSPLHF
DNA: TGTGCCAGCAGCTTGGTATCTCGGCAGGGGGGTTATTCACCCCTCCACTTT

J: TRBJ1-4
D: -
size: once
V: TRBV4-3
CDR3: CASSQARGNNEKLFF
DNA: TGCGCCAGCAGCCAAGCCAGGGGCAACAATGAAAAACTGTTTTTT

J: TRBJ1-1
D: -
size: -
V: TRBV20-1
CDR3: CSARSTEGAFF
DNA: TGCAGTGCTCGGTCAACGGAGGGGGCTTTCTTT

J: TRBJ2-5
D: -
size: -
V: TRBV7-2
CDR3: CASSLKRGGTQYF
DNA: TGTGCCAGCAGCTTAAAAAGGGGGGGGACCCAGTACTTC

J: TRBJ1-5
D: -
size: -
V: TRBV18
CDR3: CASSDSYRGQPQHF
DNA: TGTGCCAGCTCAGACAGTTATCGCGGTCAGCCCCAGCATTTT

J: TRBJ2-2
D: -
size: -
V: TRBV3-1/TRBV3-2
CDR3: CASSQDVQGNTGELFF
DNA: TGTGCCAGCAGCCAAGATGTGCAGGGGAACACCGGGGAGCTGTTTTTT

J: TRBJ2-1
D: -
size: -
V: TRBV7-9
CDR3: CASSLEGWNEQFF
DNA: TGTGCCAGCAGCTTAGAGGGGTGGAATGAGCAGTTCTTC

J: TRBJ2-7
D: -
size: -
V: TRBV7-2
CDR3: CASTTEWGRPYEQYF
DNA: TGTGCCAGCACGACAGAGTGGGGGCGACCCTACGAGCAGTACTTC

J: TRBJ2-1
D: TRBD1
size: -
V: TRBV24-1
CDR3: CATSEAGTGTNEQFF
DNA: TGTGCCACCAGTGAAGCCGGGACAGGGACCAATGAGCAGTTCTTC

J: TRBJ1-2
D: -
size: -
V: TRBV10-3
CDR3: CAIRSTESYGYTF
DNA: TGTGCCATCAGATCAACAGAGTCCTATGGCTACACCTTC

J: TRBJ1-3
D: TRBD1
size: -
V: TRBV5-1
CDR3: CASRPGTDVGNTIYF
DNA: TGCGCCAGCCGTCCTGGGACAGACGTTGGAAACACCATATATTTT

J: TRBJ2-5
D: TRBD2
size: -
V: TRBV7-3
CDR3: CASSPRGGTLGETQYF
DNA: TGTGCCAGCAGCCCGCGGGGGGGCACTCTGGGCGAGACCCAGTACTTC

J: TRBJ2-5
D: TRBD1
size: -
V: TRBV2
CDR3: CASSEALGQGQETQYF
DNA: TGTGCCAGCAGTGAAGCGCTAGGACAGGGCCAAGAGACCCAGTACTTC

J: TRBJ2-3
D: TRBD2
size: -
V: TRBV6-6
CDR3: CASSQLSGTSVDTQYF
DNA: TGTGCCAGCAGTCAGCTCTCCGGGACTAGCGTAGATACGCAGTATTTT